These 8 T cell receptor beta chains originate from one sample sequenced in a study of T cell responses to AZD1222 COVID-19 vaccine. The method was immunoSEQ multiplex PCR; TCRdb's version includes in-frame clones alone and lacks a portion of them. The profile shows 110,000 to 150,000 clones, about 93% of them singletons. The sample was peripheral blood, taken on day 0 of AZD1222 vaccination. The receptors derive from an adult in good health.

This chain connects TRBV6-6 to TRBJ2-2, with 10 positions matching TRBD1. Germline lookup yields CDR1 MNHNY and CDR2 SVGAGI (reference sequence). The CDR3 is made up of 18 amino acids. Trimming cost V 5 bases and J 7 bases; bases outside gene matches: 16. The CDR3 loop is CASSLRPPGQGKVGELFF. CDR3 sequence (DNA): TGTGCCAGCAGTCTGCGACCCCCGGGACAGGGGAAGGTCGGGGAGCTGTTTTTT.

This clone was seen once. The rearrangement joins TRBV21-1 to TRBJ2-7; TRBD1 is the table's D call, not checked against the DNA. TRBV21-1 corresponds to a pseudogene. This CDR3 spans 16 amino acids. The CDR3 nucleotides are TGTGCCAGCAGCCCTACTCAGGGACAGGGAGTCTACGAGCAGTACTTC. Translation: CASSPTQGQGVYEQYF.

The chain recombines TRBV6-6 with TRBJ2-3, with 7 nucleotides matching TRBD2. Looked up from germline, CDR1 is MNHNY and CDR2 is SVGAGI (reference sequence). Trimming at V came to 0 bases and at J to 1 base, leaving 4 bases not matched to a gene. The CDR3 has 16 amino acids. CDR3 loop: CASSYSSGGGTDTQYF. The CDR3 region has the DNA TGTGCCAGCAGTTACTCGAGTGGGGGGGGCACAGATACGCAGTATTTT.

This clone showed up just once. V and J are TRBV5-6 and TRBJ2-7, with TRBD1 identical over 11 bases. Germline-derived CDR1 and CDR2 are SGHDT and YYEEEE. With 0 bases clipped from V and 5 bases from J, the junction kept 4 bases outside the gene matches. CDR3 length: 15 residues. The CDR3 DNA is TGTGCCAGCAGCTTGGGTCGGACAGGGGGCAACGAGCAGTACTTC. It is translated as CASSLGRTGGNEQYF.

The chain employs TRBV4-2 and TRBJ1-6; TRBD1 might be the D (6 bases). CDR3 length: 16 residues. CDR1 LGHNA and CDR2 YNFKEQ come from the germline V gene. The V end was cut by 0 bases, the J end by 9 bases, with 15 bases between. In DNA, the CDR3 is TGTGCCAGCAGCCAAGAATCAGGGGTTGGGGGTTCACCCCTCCACTTT. It translates to CASSQESGVGGSPLHF.

The V and J genes are TRBV18 and TRBJ2-7, with 7 bases that match TRBD2. The germline gives CDR1 KGHSH, CDR2 LQKENI. The CDR3 runs 13 residues. V shed 4 bases, J shed 4 bases, and the junction held 4 bases outside the gene matches. In nucleotides, the CDR3 is TGTGCCAGCTCACTACACGGGGGGTACGAGCAGTACTTC. Translated: CASSLHGGYEQYF.

The J gene is TRBJ1-2, the V gene TRBV5-4; D uncertain. This CDR3 comprises 13 residues. Germline V CDR1 and CDR2: SGHNT, YYREEE (reference sequence). Between the trimmed V and J ends, which lost 2 bases and 8 bases, there was a span of 13 bases. In DNA form, the CDR3 reads TGTGCCAGCAGCTTTGAGGGCTCTCAAGGCTACACCTTC. It codes for CASSFEGSQGYTF.

The chain has TRBV5-6 and TRBJ1-1; a weak D match, TRBD1 (5 bases). CDR1 SGHDT and CDR2 YYEEEE come from the germline V gene. Deletions cut 5 bases from V and 6 bases from J, with 20 bases between. The CDR3 has 15 amino acids. The CDR3 reads CASRGLGQDVPEAFF. In DNA, the CDR3 is TGTGCCAGCAGAGGCTTGGGGCAGGATGTCCCTGAAGCTTTCTTT.